A single sample is the source of the 13 T cell receptor beta chains below, sequenced in a study of T-cell reconstitution after alpha-beta-depleted transplantation in children. General study findings and limits: Newly produced T cells mostly provided counts and TCRbeta diversity after one year, as hyperexpanded clones declined.

Researchers prepared the TCRbeta library using unique molecular identifiers, the study reports. TCRdb reprocessed the PCR reads with MiXCR, giving one entry per CDR3 protein. Here the sample spans about 300,000 distinct CDR3 sequences, less than 9.5% being singletons. Antigens for these TCRs are unknown. The sample here was peripheral blood, taken 360 days after TCRalphabeta/CD19-depleted stem cell transplant. The receptors were sampled from a female patient aged 2-9 years who had a stem cell transplant for Fanconi anemia, so the T cells may come from the graft donor.

This clonotype was observed at least ten times. V gene TRBV5-1 combines with J gene TRBJ2-7; D gene unclear. This CDR3 has 13 amino acids. The germline gives CDR1 SGHRS, CDR2 YFSETQ. V dropped 1 base and J dropped 1 base, with 6 bases sitting between them. The CDR3 region is CASSLTDSYEQYF. In DNA form, the CDR3 reads TGCGCCAGCAGCTTGACAGATTCCTACGAGCAGTACTTC.

The J gene is TRBJ2-5, the V gene TRBV6-5; TRBD2 matches at 14 bases. Per the germline V gene, CDR1 is MNHEY and CDR2 is SVGAGI. This CDR3 has 19 residues. The V segment lost 2 bases and the J segment 3 bases; nucleotides outside the gene matches: 11. The CDR3 bases are TGTGCCAGCAGTTACCGACTAGCGGGAGGGTTAGGTAGCGAAGAGACCCAGTACTTC. Protein product: CASSYRLAGGLGSEETQYF.

This clonotype appeared a few times. This CDR3 reads CATSRDPLSGALTDTQYF. The CDR3 DNA reads TGTGCCACCAGCAGAGACCCCCTCTCGGGGGCCCTCACAGATACGCAGTATTTT. This sequence joins TRBV15 and TRBJ2-3; D may match TRBD1 or TRBD2 (6 bases each). V lost 0 bases and J lost 2, with 18 bases in between. Germline V gene data show CDR1 as LNHNV and CDR2 as YYDKDF (reference sequence). CDR3 length equals 18 residues.

This clonotype was counted ten times or more. The chain is built from TRBV15 and TRBJ1-4; tentative D call: TRBD1 (5 bases). The germline gives CDR1 LNHNV, CDR2 YYDKDF (reference sequence). Trimming removed 4 bases at V and 2 bases at J, with 11 bases between. The CDR3 contains 15 residues. CDR3 nucleotides: TGTGCCACCAGCATGGACGGGGGGACTAATGAAAAACTGTTTTTT. Its translation is CATSMDGGTNEKLFF.

The gene calls are TRBV6-5 and TRBJ2-5; TRBD2 is a possible D gene (6 bases). Between the trimmed V and J ends, which lost 4 bases and 4 bases, there was a span of 16 bases. The CDR3 loop spans 15 amino acids. Germline V CDR1 and CDR2: MNHEY, SVGAGI. Here the CDR3 DNA reads TGTGCCAGCAGTTCCCCACTTGCGGGAAGAGAGACCCAGTACTTC. This encodes CASSSPLAGRETQYF.

This clonotype was detected ten times or more. V usage is TRBV29-1 and J usage is TRBJ1-4, with 7 bases that match TRBD1. The V and J ends lost 0 bases and 8 bases, in that order; junction bases with no gene match: 9. CDR1 and CDR2 from the germline V gene are SQVTM and ANQGSEA. The CDR3 is 15 residues long. This CDR3 is CSVEDWSRGGEKLFF. The CDR3 DNA is TGCAGCGTTGAAGATTGGTCCAGGGGGGGCGAAAAACTGTTTTTT.

The chain carries TRBV3-1 and TRBJ1-2; unclear D gene. This CDR3 contains 12 residues. CDR1 is LGHDT and CDR2 is YNNKEL in the germline V gene (reference sequence). V dropped 4 bases and J dropped 8 bases, with 11 bases sitting between them. As DNA, the CDR3 is TGTGCCAGCAGCCGGACTCGGGAGGGCTACACCTTC. Translating gives CASSRTREGYTF.

This clonotype has a handful of counts. This rearrangement joins TRBV28 to TRBJ2-5; D gene ambiguous. Trimming cost V 5 bases and J 4 bases, with 20 bases left between them. This CDR3 is 16 amino acids long. The germline CDR1 and CDR2 sequences are MDHEN and SYDVKM. The CDR3 loop is CASSTPGPVARETQYF. CDR3 sequence (DNA): TGTGCCAGCAGTACTCCGGGCCCCGTGGCGCGAGAGACCCAGTACTTC.

At least ten counts were recorded for this clonotype. The genes are TRBV20-1 and TRBJ2-5, with D perhaps TRBD1 (7 bases). The V and J ends lost 6 bases and 5 bases respectively, with 10 bases between them. In germline, CDR1 is DFQATT, CDR2 SNEGSKA (reference sequence). CDR3 length equals 11 residues. DNA for the CDR3: TGCAGTGCACCAGGGGGGGAGACCCAGTACTTC. Translation gives CSAPGGETQYF.

This clonotype was seen more than once but under ten times. This chain connects TRBV9 to TRBJ2-7, with TRBD1 matching 9 bases. Germline V gives CDR1 SGDLS, CDR2 YYNGEE. CDR3 length: 17 amino acids. After removal of 4 bases from V and 4 bases from J, the junction contained 15 bases not matched to a gene. The CDR3 loop is CASSPRDRERGPYEQYF. As DNA, the CDR3 is TGTGCCAGCAGCCCAAGGGACAGGGAACGAGGACCTTACGAGCAGTACTTC.

The table lists this clonotype with many counts. The V and J genes are TRBV7-7 and TRBJ2-1; 15 bases match TRBD2. The CDR3 totals 17 residues. Looked up from germline, CDR1 is SSHAT and CDR2 is FNYEAQ (reference sequence). The trim removed 5 bases at V and 8 bases at J, leaving 10 bases unmatched. The chain's CDR3 is CASSEGTSGGLVDEQFF. The CDR3 DNA is TGTGCCAGCAGCGAGGGGACTAGCGGGGGGCTGGTCGATGAGCAGTTCTTC. The complete variable domain, with remaining parts taken from reference TRBV7-7 and TRBJ2-1, reads GAGVSQSPRYKVTKRGQDVTLRCDPISSHATLYWYQQALGQGPEFLTYFNYEAQPDKSGLPSDRFSAERPEGSISTLTIQRTEQRDSAMYRCASSEGTSGGLVDEQFFGPGTRLTVL.

This clonotype showed up many times. The rearrangement uses TRBV7-9 and TRBJ1-2; 9 nucleotides match TRBD1. CDR3 length equals 14 residues. Germline V gives CDR1 SEHNR, CDR2 FQNEAQ (reference sequence). With 1 base clipped from V and 4 bases from J, the junction kept 1 base outside the gene matches. The CDR3 coding sequence is TGTGCCAGCAGCTTAGGGACAGGGGTCTATGGCTACACCTTC. This translates into CASSLGTGVYGYTF.

This clonotype was detected ten times or more. V is TRBV4-1 and J is TRBJ2-1, with a tentative D call TRBD2 (5 bases). V was clipped by 0 bases and J by 5 bases, with 11 bases between them. CDR3 length equals 15 residues. Germline assignment: CDR1 MGHRA and CDR2 YSYEKL. Written as DNA, the CDR3 is TGCGCCAGCAGCCAAGATACTAGTTCCGACAATGAGCAGTTCTTC. Amino acid sequence: CASSQDTSSDNEQFF.